A selection of T cell receptor beta chains follows, all from one sample in a study of T cell clones after liver transplantation. Assay used: immunoSEQ multiplex PCR; TCRdb lists only in-frame clones, some missing. The sample yields around 100,000 clones, under 90% seen once. This specimen was CD4+ T cells from blood, taken approximately 43 months after liver transplant. The source is a human patient who received a liver transplant. Some T cells may arise from the graft donor. CDR3s include the opening cysteine and the closing phenylalanine or tryptophan. The D gene is left open where the match is weak. A clone size is listed for some rows: how often the clone was seen (once, few, many), or a class if it is expanded.

cdr3_nt: TGTGCCAGCAGTTACTCGGACTCACCTGAAGCTTTCTTT
cdr3_aa: CASSYSDSPEAFF
j_call: TRBJ1-1
d_call: .
clone_size: .
v_call: TRBV6-6

cdr3_nt: TGTGCCAGTAGTTCCCCCGGGACAGGGAATGAAAAACTGTTTTTT
cdr3_aa: CASSSPGTGNEKLFF
j_call: TRBJ1-4
d_call: TRBD1
clone_size: .
v_call: TRBV19

cdr3_nt: TGCGCCAGCAGCTCGGGGGAAGGAGGTCAGCCCCAGCATTTT
cdr3_aa: CASSSGEGGQPQHF
j_call: TRBJ1-5
d_call: .
clone_size: few
v_call: TRBV5-1

cdr3_nt: TGCGCCAGCAGCTTAGCCCTAGCGGGGCGGGACTACGAGCAGTACTTC
cdr3_aa: CASSLALAGRDYEQYF
j_call: TRBJ2-7
d_call: TRBD2
clone_size: .
v_call: TRBV4-1

cdr3_nt: TGTGCCTGGAGTGGGGCCACCAGGGGGCGAGGGACTGAAGCTTTCTTC
cdr3_aa: CAWSGATRGRGTEAFF
j_call: TRBJ1-1
d_call: TRBD1
clone_size: .
v_call: TRBV30

cdr3_nt: TGTGCCAGCAGCTTAGACAGGGGAGCCACAGATACGCAGTATTTT
cdr3_aa: CASSLDRGATDTQYF
j_call: TRBJ2-3
d_call: TRBD1
clone_size: once
v_call: TRBV7-3

cdr3_nt: TGTGCCAGCAGGGAGACAGCTAACTATGGCTACACCTTC
cdr3_aa: CASRETANYGYTF
j_call: TRBJ1-2
d_call: .
clone_size: .
v_call: TRBV5-5

cdr3_nt: TGTGCCAGCACCAAAGGGGGGAACTCCTACGAGCAGTACTTC
cdr3_aa: CASTKGGNSYEQYF
j_call: TRBJ2-7
d_call: .
clone_size: .
v_call: TRBV6-5

cdr3_nt: TGTGCCAGCATGGCCGGTGGGGGGAAAGTGGCTAATGAAAAACTGTTTTTT
cdr3_aa: CASMAGGGKVANEKLFF
j_call: TRBJ1-4
d_call: .
clone_size: .
v_call: TRBV27

cdr3_nt: TGTGCCAGCAGCGCGGGACGTACGAGCTCCTACAATGAGCAGTTCTTC
cdr3_aa: CASSAGRTSSYNEQFF
j_call: TRBJ2-1
d_call: .
clone_size: .
v_call: TRBV2

cdr3_nt: TGTGCCAGCGGTAGGGGGACGCTCAGGGATAGCAATCAGCCCCAGCATTTT
cdr3_aa: CASGRGTLRDSNQPQHF
j_call: TRBJ1-5
d_call: .
clone_size: .
v_call: TRBV2

cdr3_nt: TGTGCCAGCAGCGTCGCCGGGACAGGACAGAACACTGAAGCTTTCTTT
cdr3_aa: CASSVAGTGQNTEAFF
j_call: TRBJ1-1
d_call: TRBD1
clone_size: .
v_call: TRBV9

cdr3_nt: TGTGCCAGTAGTATAAAGGTGAGCACTGAAGCTTTCTTT
cdr3_aa: CASSIKVSTEAFF
j_call: TRBJ1-1
d_call: .
clone_size: .
v_call: TRBV19

cdr3_nt: TGCAGCGTTGCGGTAGGGGTTGATCAGCCCCAGCATTTT
cdr3_aa: CSVAVGVDQPQHF
j_call: TRBJ1-5
d_call: .
clone_size: few
v_call: TRBV29-1

cdr3_nt: TGTGCCAGCAGCTTAGGTTACAGGGATTCACCCCTCCACTTT
cdr3_aa: CASSLGYRDSPLHF
j_call: TRBJ1-6
d_call: .
clone_size: .
v_call: TRBV7-9

cdr3_nt: TGTGCCTTCGGACTGAACACTGAAGCTTTCTTT
cdr3_aa: CAFGLNTEAFF
j_call: TRBJ1-1
d_call: .
clone_size: .
v_call: TRBV30

cdr3_nt: TGTGCCAGCACCCCGTCGGGATCCCCGAACACTGAAGCTTTCTTT
cdr3_aa: CASTPSGSPNTEAFF
j_call: TRBJ1-1
d_call: .
clone_size: .
v_call: TRBV9

cdr3_nt: TGTGCCAGCAGCGCACGCGAGGGGACTAGCGCCCGCTACGAGCAGTACTTC
cdr3_aa: CASSAREGTSARYEQYF
j_call: TRBJ2-7
d_call: TRBD2
clone_size: .
v_call: TRBV11-2

cdr3_nt: TGCGCCAGCAGCCTCGAGGGACAGGGGGATCAGCCCCAGCATTTT
cdr3_aa: CASSLEGQGDQPQHF
j_call: TRBJ1-5
d_call: TRBD1
clone_size: .
v_call: TRBV5-1

cdr3_nt: TGTGCCAGCAGCTTCCACGTACGGGGGACAGGGGTCGGTGAAAAACTGTTTTTT
cdr3_aa: CASSFHVRGTGVGEKLFF
j_call: TRBJ1-4
d_call: TRBD1
clone_size: few
v_call: TRBV7-8

cdr3_nt: TGTGCCAGGGACCGGGACAGGGAATCTTACGAGCAGTACTTC
cdr3_aa: CARDRDRESYEQYF
j_call: TRBJ2-7
d_call: TRBD1
clone_size: .
v_call: TRBV6-5

cdr3_nt: TGTGCCATCCCCGTAGGGGGGGCGAATCGCGGAAACACCATATATTTT
cdr3_aa: CAIPVGGANRGNTIYF
j_call: TRBJ1-3
d_call: .
clone_size: .
v_call: TRBV7-2

cdr3_nt: TGTGCCAGCAGCTTTGACAGGGGGATTTGGGGCTACACCTTC
cdr3_aa: CASSFDRGIWGYTF
j_call: TRBJ1-2
d_call: TRBD1
clone_size: .
v_call: TRBV5-8

cdr3_nt: TGCGCCAGCAGCCAAGTCGGGACAGGGGCATCACCCCTCCACTTT
cdr3_aa: CASSQVGTGASPLHF
j_call: TRBJ1-6
d_call: TRBD1
clone_size: once
v_call: TRBV4-1

cdr3_nt: TGTGCCAGCAGCACAGGGGGGACAACGAACACCGGGGAGCTGTTTTTT
cdr3_aa: CASSTGGTTNTGELFF
j_call: TRBJ2-2
d_call: TRBD1
clone_size: .
v_call: TRBV11-3

cdr3_nt: TGTGCCAGCAGTAAGGGACAGGGGACCTACGAGCAGTACTTC
cdr3_aa: CASSKGQGTYEQYF
j_call: TRBJ2-7
d_call: TRBD1
clone_size: .
v_call: TRBV2

cdr3_nt: TGTGCCAGCAGTTGGGTGGGGGGACAAGAGACCCAGTACTTC
cdr3_aa: CASSWVGGQETQYF
j_call: TRBJ2-5
d_call: .
clone_size: .
v_call: TRBV7-8

cdr3_nt: TGTGCCAGCTCACCACAGAAGGGGATGAACACTGAAGCTTTCTTT
cdr3_aa: CASSPQKGMNTEAFF
j_call: TRBJ1-1
d_call: .
clone_size: once
v_call: TRBV18

cdr3_nt: TGCGCCAGCAGCTTAACATTCTCCTATGGCTACACCTTC
cdr3_aa: CASSLTFSYGYTF
j_call: TRBJ1-2
d_call: .
clone_size: .
v_call: TRBV5-1

cdr3_nt: TGTGCCAGCAGCTTAGGAGGAAAGGTGAAGAACTATGGCTACACCTTC
cdr3_aa: CASSLGGKVKNYGYTF
j_call: TRBJ1-2
d_call: .
clone_size: .
v_call: TRBV13

cdr3_nt: TGTGCCAGCAGCCACGACAGGTTGCGTATTACTAACTATGGCTACACCTTC
cdr3_aa: CASSHDRLRITNYGYTF
j_call: TRBJ1-2
d_call: .
clone_size: .
v_call: TRBV7-8

cdr3_nt: TGTGCCAGCAGTTCCCTAGCGGGAGGGCCGGATACGCAGTATTTT
cdr3_aa: CASSSLAGGPDTQYF
j_call: TRBJ2-3
d_call: TRBD2
clone_size: .
v_call: TRBV28

cdr3_nt: TGTGCCAGCAGTTACGGCGAAGGACGGTTTAATCAGCCCCAGCATTTT
cdr3_aa: CASSYGEGRFNQPQHF
j_call: TRBJ1-5
d_call: .
clone_size: .
v_call: TRBV6-6

cdr3_nt: TGTGCCAGTAGTATAGATCCCGCTCGATTCTATGGCTACACCTTC
cdr3_aa: CASSIDPARFYGYTF
j_call: TRBJ1-2
d_call: .
clone_size: .
v_call: TRBV19

cdr3_nt: TGTGCCAGCAGGGAAGGTGGCAATCAGCCCCAGCATTTT
cdr3_aa: CASREGGNQPQHF
j_call: TRBJ1-5
d_call: .
clone_size: .
v_call: TRBV6-5

cdr3_nt: TGTGCCAGTAAGGGCGGGACCGATACGCAGTATTTT
cdr3_aa: CASKGGTDTQYF
j_call: TRBJ2-3
d_call: .
clone_size: .
v_call: TRBV19

cdr3_nt: TGTGCCAGCAGCTGGCCCTCACAGACAGGGGAGAGAGGAAACACCATATATTTT
cdr3_aa: CASSWPSQTGERGNTIYF
j_call: TRBJ1-3
d_call: TRBD1
clone_size: .
v_call: TRBV11-2

cdr3_nt: TGTGCCAGCAGCCCCGGGGGTCCGAACACCGGGGAGCTGTTTTTT
cdr3_aa: CASSPGGPNTGELFF
j_call: TRBJ2-2
d_call: .
clone_size: .
v_call: TRBV5-4

cdr3_nt: TGTGCCAGCAGTCCCTTGGGACAGGGCGTTTACGAGCAGTACTTC
cdr3_aa: CASSPLGQGVYEQYF
j_call: TRBJ2-7
d_call: TRBD1
clone_size: .
v_call: TRBV28

cdr3_nt: TGTGCCAGCAGCTCGGACCGCGGCGATGGCTACACCTTC
cdr3_aa: CASSSDRGDGYTF
j_call: TRBJ1-2
d_call: .
clone_size: .
v_call: TRBV7-6

cdr3_nt: TGTGCCAGTAGTATGGCTAGCGGGGGGGAAGAGACCCAGTACTTC
cdr3_aa: CASSMASGGEETQYF
j_call: TRBJ2-5
d_call: TRBD2
clone_size: .
v_call: TRBV19

cdr3_nt: TGTGCCAGCAGTGAACAGGGGGGCTCCGGGGCCAACGTCCTGACTTTC
cdr3_aa: CASSEQGGSGANVLTF
j_call: TRBJ2-6
d_call: .
clone_size: .
v_call: TRBV2

cdr3_nt: TGTGCCAGCAGCTTGGACGGGGTAGAGTTCTTC
cdr3_aa: CASSLDGVEFF
j_call: TRBJ2-1
d_call: .
clone_size: .
v_call: TRBV5-5

cdr3_nt: TGCGCCAGCAGCTTGCAACTAGCGGGAGGAGGCGGGGAGCTGTTTTTT
cdr3_aa: CASSLQLAGGGGELFF
j_call: TRBJ2-2
d_call: TRBD2
clone_size: .
v_call: TRBV5-1

cdr3_nt: TGTGCCAGCAGGATTATCGGGAGGACCGACGAGCAGTACTTC
cdr3_aa: CASRIIGRTDEQYF
j_call: TRBJ2-7
d_call: TRBD2
clone_size: .
v_call: TRBV7-2

cdr3_nt: TGCAGCGTTGAATCGGGGGGGAGGAGCTATGGCTACACCTTC
cdr3_aa: CSVESGGRSYGYTF
j_call: TRBJ1-2
d_call: .
clone_size: .
v_call: TRBV29-1

cdr3_nt: TGTGCCAGCAGCCCAGGACAGGGAAGGGGTACCAACGAGCAGTACTTC
cdr3_aa: CASSPGQGRGTNEQYF
j_call: TRBJ2-7
d_call: TRBD1
clone_size: .
v_call: TRBV7-2

cdr3_nt: TGTGCCAGTAGTATAGAGTTCCCTCCGAGGCGATATGGCTACACCTTC
cdr3_aa: CASSIEFPPRRYGYTF
j_call: TRBJ1-2
d_call: .
clone_size: .
v_call: TRBV19

cdr3_nt: TGTGCCAGCAGCCTACAGGGGGCCCATGGCTACACCTTC
cdr3_aa: CASSLQGAHGYTF
j_call: TRBJ1-2
d_call: TRBD1
clone_size: .
v_call: TRBV6-5

cdr3_nt: TGTGCTAGTGGTTCGGTGGGACAGCCCTTGGGTCAGCCCCAGCATTTT
cdr3_aa: CASGSVGQPLGQPQHF
j_call: TRBJ1-5
d_call: TRBD1
clone_size: .
v_call: TRBV12-5

cdr3_nt: TGCGCCAGCAGCACTCAGGCAGGGAACACTGAAGCTTTCTTT
cdr3_aa: CASSTQAGNTEAFF
j_call: TRBJ1-1
d_call: .
clone_size: .
v_call: TRBV5-1

cdr3_nt: TGTGCCAGCAGAGTCCCGGGACAGGGAGCAGAGCAGTTCTTC
cdr3_aa: CASRVPGQGAEQFF
j_call: TRBJ2-1
d_call: TRBD1
clone_size: .
v_call: TRBV28

cdr3_nt: TGTGCCAGCAGCACACGAACTAGCGGCCCGAGCACAGATACGCAGTATTTT
cdr3_aa: CASSTRTSGPSTDTQYF
j_call: TRBJ2-3
d_call: TRBD2
clone_size: .
v_call: TRBV11-2

cdr3_nt: TGTGCCAGCAGCCCAGACAGGGGGAGCGGGGAAAAACTGTTTTTT
cdr3_aa: CASSPDRGSGEKLFF
j_call: TRBJ1-4
d_call: TRBD1
clone_size: once
v_call: TRBV11-2

cdr3_nt: TGTGCCAGTAGTATGGAAGGGTCAGGGGGATGGGACTATGGCTACACCTTC
cdr3_aa: CASSMEGSGGWDYGYTF
j_call: TRBJ1-2
d_call: TRBD1
clone_size: .
v_call: TRBV19

cdr3_nt: TGTGCCAGCGGCGAAGGGGGCGAGCAGTACTTC
cdr3_aa: CASGEGGEQYF
j_call: TRBJ2-7
d_call: .
clone_size: once
v_call: TRBV6-6

cdr3_nt: TGTGCCAGCAGTGAACCCCAGGGGGTTGGGGAAAAACTGTTTTTT
cdr3_aa: CASSEPQGVGEKLFF
j_call: TRBJ1-4
d_call: TRBD1
clone_size: .
v_call: TRBV2

cdr3_nt: TGTGCCAGCAGTGAAGCGCTAGCCTGGCCCTACAATGAGCAGTTCTTC
cdr3_aa: CASSEALAWPYNEQFF
j_call: TRBJ2-1
d_call: .
clone_size: .
v_call: TRBV2

cdr3_nt: TGTGCCAGCAGGTTTGGGGTTCCGTCACCCCTCCACTTT
cdr3_aa: CASRFGVPSPLHF
j_call: TRBJ1-6
d_call: .
clone_size: .
v_call: TRBV5-6

cdr3_nt: TGTGCCAGCCTACACACAGATACGCAGTATTTT
cdr3_aa: CASLHTDTQYF
j_call: TRBJ2-3
d_call: .
clone_size: .
v_call: TRBV6-5